This T cell receptor (beta chain) was obtained from a study of T cell responses to AZD1222 COVID-19 vaccine. There are 19 residues in the CDR3. Trimming stripped 2 bases from V and 0 bases from J, with 20 bases between. Germline V gene sequence: CDR1 SGHTA, CDR2 FQGTGA. The table came from immunoSEQ multiplex PCR; TCRdb's copy has only in-frame clones and leaves some out. The sample holds 150,000 to 200,000 clones, about 89% seen once. V usage is TRBV7-3 and J usage is TRBJ1-3; D may be TRBD1 (5 bases). The material was peripheral blood, obtained on day 0 of MenACWY control vaccination. This TCR derives from an adult in good health. The CDR3 is CASSLSVVVSGPSGNTIYF. In DNA form, the CDR3 reads TGTGCCAGCAGCTTATCAGTAGTGGTGTCAGGGCCCTCTGGAAACACCATATATTTT.